This T cell receptor (beta chain) was sequenced during a study of shared clonotypes between healthy human individuals. At the level of the study: Ranging from 18 to 49 in age, donors were two women and three men. Study conclusions and caveats: Clonotypes that were shared across a handful of donors made up about 5.1% of naive CD4 clonotypes.

The CDR3 covers 18 residues. V lost 10 bases, J lost 3 bases, and 16 bases stayed unmatched. Germline V gene lookup returns CDR1 SNHLY and CDR2 FYNNEI. Only CD45RO-negative cells positively selected for CCR7 counted as naive CD8 cells, so terminally differentiated effector memory CD45RA+ cells were excluded. For this clone: Antigen: not known.

Each cell subset's genomic DNA was divided evenly among several immunoSEQ plates. TCRdb's copy holds only in-frame clones and misses some; the assay was immunoSEQ multiplex PCR. The sample holds roughly 2.1 million clones, around 93% seen once. The receptor's source is a man between 18 and 35 years old in good health. Some clones in this sample may be carry-over from other donors' samples. Sequenced sample: naive CD8+ T cells from PBMCs. The V call is TRBV2, the J call TRBJ1-3, with 12 bases fitting TRBD1. CDR3 in DNA: TGTGCCACCTCGCGGGGCCGGGACAGGGGGCTTAGTGGAAACACCATATATTTT. Protein sequence: CATSRGRDRGLSGNTIYF.